This T cell receptor (beta chain) is from a study of patients and donors after allogeneic stem cell transplantation. MiXCR, run by TCRdb on the RT-PCR reads, gives a single entry per CDR3 protein. The sample yields some 960,000 distinct CDR3 sequences, under 20% seen once. J was trimmed by 9 bases and V by 4 bases; bases with no gene match: 9. Germline-derived CDR1 and CDR2 are LNHDA and SQIVND (reference sequence). The CDR3 runs to 15 residues. This sequence joins TRBV19 and TRBJ2-1; 10 nucleotides match TRBD2. The receptor's source is a human donor who was either an allogeneic HSCT recipient or a stem cell or donor lymphocyte infusion donor (not recorded which). It is not recorded whose cells these are; they may come from a transplant donor. The source material was blood, either unsorted or a sorted T cell fraction (not recorded which). The CDR3 here is CASSTSEAGGVEQFF. CDR3 nucleotides: TGTGCCAGTAGTACGTCCGAAGCGGGAGGGGTTGAGCAGTTCTTC. Filled out from reference TRBV19 and TRBJ2-1, the complete variable domain reads DGGITQSPKYLFRKEGQNVTLSCEQNLNHDAMYWYRQDPGQGLRLIYYSQIVNDFQKGDIAEGYSVSREKKESFPLTVTSAQKNPTAFYLCASSTSEAGGVEQFFGPGTRLTVL.